A single sample is the source of the 4 T cell receptor beta chains below, sequenced in a study of blood T cell repertoires in COVID-19. The repertoire was sequenced with immunoSEQ multiplex PCR; TCRdb's copy has only in-frame clones and lacks some. This sample has tens of thousands of clones, with roughly 80% found just once. The material sequenced was peripheral blood. The receptor source for this set is a man aged 50 or older with acute or convalescent COVID-19.

The CDR3 protein is CASSFNREGTEAFF. The CDR3 DNA sequence: TGCGCCAGCAGCTTTAACAGGGAAGGCACTGAAGCTTTCTTT. This chain joins TRBV5-1 and TRBJ1-1; possible D gene TRBD1, 6 bases. This CDR3 is built from 14 residues. Germline V gene sequence: CDR1 SGHRS, CDR2 YFSETQ. The V end was cut by 2 bases, the J end by 4 bases, with 12 bases between. Based on the CDR3 plus reference TRBV5-1 and TRBJ1-1, the full variable domain is KAGVTQTPRYLIKTRGQQVTLSCSPISGHRSVSWYQQTPGQGLQFLFEYFSETQRNKGNFPGRFSGRQFSNSRSEMNVSTLELGDSALYLCASSFNREGTEAFFGQGTRLTVV.

This chain uses TRBV28 with TRBJ1-5; weak D call: TRBD1 (6 bases). There are 14 residues in the CDR3. Germline CDR1 MDHEN, CDR2 SYDVKM. V lost 3 bases and J lost 4, with 10 bases in between. The CDR3 DNA reads TGTGCCAGCAGTTTGGGACACCTAAATCAGCCCCAGCATTTT. This gives the protein CASSLGHLNQPQHF.

This clone was counted a few times. This chain connects TRBV6-2 or TRBV6-3 to TRBJ2-3; 10 bases map to TRBD2. The CDR3 length is 17 residues. Germline V gives CDR1 MNHEY, CDR2 SVGEGT. V was clipped by 5 bases and J by 2 bases; unmatched bases: 10. The CDR3 DNA is TGTGCCAGCAGTGCCACCGCAACTAGCGGGGTCACAGATACGCAGTATTTT. Translated, it gives CASSATATSGVTDTQYF.

This chain joins TRBV28 and TRBJ1-6, with D perhaps matching TRBD1 (6 bases). The CDR3 length is 15 residues. V was shortened by 4 bases and J by 14 bases, with 21 bases between the two germline ends. In germline, CDR1 is MDHEN, CDR2 SYDVKM. The DNA of the CDR3 is TGTGCCAGCAGTTCGCAGACAGGCCGTAGTCAATCCCTCCACTTT. Translating gives CASSSQTGRSQSLHF.